This is a list of T cell receptor beta chains from one sample in a study of read filtering for tumor transcriptome and immune sequencing. Via MiXCR, TCRdb re-called the reads, giving one row per CDR3 protein. The sample lists some 62,000 distinct CDR3 sequences, approximately 15% seen once, with roughly 45% in the top ten. Sequencing used a population of CD138-negative cells sorted from bone marrow. The source is a donor at least 40 years old with multiple myeloma. Both conserved end residues are part of each CDR3. A D gene is named only where the DNA matches it firmly. Rows may omit the clone size; those that give it use once, few, many or a size class.

D gene,J gene,V gene,clone size,CDR3 protein,CDR3 DNA
NA,TRBJ2-5,TRBV29-1,NA,CSVDRGRETQYF,TGCAGCGTTGACAGGGGCCGTGAGACCCAGTACTTC
TRBD1,TRBJ2-1,TRBV28,many,CAREQGWAGNEQFF,TGTGCCAGGGAACAGGGGTGGGCAGGCAATGAGCAGTTCTTC
TRBD1,TRBJ1-1,TRBV2,many,CASSPGTGGGTEAFF,TGTGCCAGCAGTCCAGGGACAGGGGGGGGCACTGAAGCTTTCTTT
NA,TRBJ2-3,TRBV18,NA,CASSPNRPRNTDTQYF,TGTGCCAGCTCACCAAACAGGCCTAGAAACACAGATACGCAGTATTTT
NA,TRBJ2-3,TRBV20-1,many,CSALSNLLAGRVTQYF,TGCAGTGCCCTATCGAATTTACTCGCGGGGCGGGTTACGCAGTATTTT
TRBD1,TRBJ2-6,TRBV29-1,many,CSATGNVGANVLTF,TGCAGCGCGACAGGGAACGTTGGGGCCAACGTCCTGACTTTC
TRBD2,TRBJ2-1,TRBV7-2,many,CASTNSGSGRNEQFF,TGTGCCAGCACTAATAGCGGGAGTGGGCGCAATGAGCAGTTCTTC
TRBD2,TRBJ2-2,TRBV7-3,many,CASSLLSSGSMVPGELFF,TGTGCCAGCAGCTTACTTTCTAGCGGGAGTATGGTTCCCGGGGAGCTGTTTTTT
NA,TRBJ2-2,TRBV21-1,many,CASSSHINRTGELFF,TGTGCCAGCAGCTCACACATAAATCGTACCGGGGAGCTGTTTTTT
NA,TRBJ2-1,TRBV6-6,many,CASRSGLYNEQFF,TGTGCCAGCAGGAGCGGGCTCTACAATGAGCAGTTCTTC
TRBD2,TRBJ2-1,TRBV7-8,few,CASSSRLAGGPPEQFF,TGTGCCAGCAGCTCTCGTCTAGCGGGAGGGCCTCCTGAGCAGTTCTTC
TRBD2,TRBJ2-3,TRBV7-2,few,CASSLAGRGGRASSDTQYF,TGTGCCAGCAGCTTAGCGGGAAGGGGCGGGAGGGCCTCATCGGATACGCAGTATTTT
TRBD2,TRBJ2-2,TRBV29-1,many,CSAAGLAGDTGELFF,TGCAGCGCCGCGGGACTAGCGGGAGATACCGGGGAGCTGTTTTTT
NA,TRBJ2-5,TRBV30,NA,CAWSVPETQYF,TGTGCCTGGAGTGTACCGGAGACCCAGTACTTC
TRBD1,TRBJ1-1,TRBV18,many,CASSPPDWTGGTEAFF,TGTGCCAGCTCACCACCCGACTGGACAGGGGGAACTGAAGCTTTCTTT
TRBD2,TRBJ2-7,TRBV6-6,many,CASRLHDRGLAGVEQYF,TGTGCCAGCAGACTCCATGACCGGGGACTAGCGGGAGTTGAGCAGTACTTC
TRBD1,TRBJ1-2,TRBV5-5,many,CASSLEVDRGNGYTF,TGTGCCAGCAGCTTGGAGGTAGACAGGGGCAATGGCTACACCTTC
NA,TRBJ1-1,TRBV12-3/TRBV12-4,many,CASSPRTNTEAFF,TGCGCCAGCAGTCCCCGGACAAACACTGAAGCTTTCTTT
NA,TRBJ2-1,TRBV5-1,many,CASSLRTVVGVYNEQFF,TGCGCCAGCAGCTTGCGGACTGTCGTAGGTGTTTACAATGAGCAGTTCTTC
TRBD1,TRBJ2-5,TRBV7-8,many,CASSPSDRAQETQYF,TGTGCCAGCAGCCCAAGCGACAGGGCCCAAGAGACCCAGTACTTC
NA,TRBJ2-3,TRBV30,few,CAWSVGGKSTDTQYF,TGTGCCTGGAGTGTCGGCGGGAAAAGCACAGATACGCAGTATTTT
NA,TRBJ1-2,TRBV7-2,few,CASSPTGQTNCGYTF,TGTGCCAGCAGCCCCACCGGACAGACTAACTGTGGCTACACCTTC
NA,TRBJ2-3,TRBV28,few,CASSRGTRTDTQYF,TGTGCCAGCTCCAGGGGCACGAGGACAGATACGCAGTATTTT
NA,TRBJ2-3,TRBV20-1,many,CSASLVTGIADTQYF,TGCAGTGCTAGTTTAGTAACAGGGATTGCAGATACGCAGTATTTT
NA,TRBJ2-1,TRBV19,many,CASKQAPVLEQFF,TGTGCCAGTAAACAAGCCCCAGTGTTAGAGCAGTTCTTC
TRBD1,TRBJ2-2,TRBV3-1,many,CASSHRSGTGTTGELFF,TGTGCCAGCAGCCACCGTTCCGGGACAGGGACCACCGGGGAGCTGTTTTTT
TRBD1,TRBJ1-5,TRBV20-1,many,CSARGDRDYQPQHF,TGCAGCGCCAGGGGGGACAGGGATTATCAGCCCCAGCATTTT
NA,TRBJ2-2,TRBV6-1,many,CASCYPDGTGELFF,TGTGCCAGCTGTTACCCCGACGGCACCGGGGAGCTGTTTTTT
TRBD1,TRBJ1-2,TRBV5-1,many,CASMGTGYYGYTF,TGCGCCAGCATGGGGACAGGGTACTATGGCTACACCTTC
TRBD2,TRBJ2-1,TRBV20-1,once,CRASGGLAGFNEQIF,TGCAGAGCTAGTGGGGGACTAGCGGGATTCAATGAGCAGATCTTC
TRBD2,TRBJ2-7,TRBV7-8,many,CASSFSGFCYEQYF,TGTGCCAGCAGCTTTAGCGGGTTCTGCTACGAGCAGTACTTC
TRBD2,TRBJ2-7,TRBV27,many,CASSRLAGYEQYF,TGTGCCAGCAGTCGACTAGCTGGATACGAGCAGTACTTC
NA,TRBJ2-2,TRBV28,many,CASSLIVTGELFF,TGTGCCAGCAGTTTAATCGTCACCGGGGAGCTGTTTTTT